The present entry profiles one T cell receptor (beta chain) with its context. Its antigen is not known. This sample stems from a study of cytomegalovirus exposure and HLA in healthy donors. Across the whole study: Unique TCRs from HLA-typed donors, approximately 80 million of them, were held in an early data release. Overall study findings and caveats: The study recorded 160 or so TCR beta chains that were cytomegalovirus-associated. TRBV6-2, TRBV6-3 and some other V segments were excluded as indistinguishable.

V was shortened by 8 bases and J by 0 bases, with 10 bases between the two germline ends. Germline lookup yields CDR1 MGHRA and CDR2 YSYEKL. This CDR3 has 13 amino acids. In the PCR, 60 Vbeta and 13 Jbeta primers were used. Clones were read by immunoSEQ multiplex PCR, and TCRdb kept only the in-frame ones, dropping some. The table has approximately 150,000 clones, roughly 79% seen once. This cohort consisted of healthy bone marrow donors. V gene TRBV4-1 combines with J gene TRBJ1-2; a possible D gene is TRBD1 (5 bases). The receptor was isolated from a male donor in good health and CMV-seropositive. The specimen sequenced was PBMCs. CDR3 DNA sequence: TGCGCCAGCCAAGGACACGCTAACTATGGCTACACCTTC. Protein: CASQGHANYGYTF.